The 5 T cell receptor beta chains given below trace back to one sample, sequenced in a study of T cell changes during pregnancy in multiple sclerosis. Using immunoSEQ multiplex PCR, the repertoire was profiled, and TCRdb retains in-frame clones only, with some absent. The sample comprises approximately 50,000 clones, 85% to 95% of which are singletons, and approximately 0.67% rests with the top ten. The sequenced sample was CD4+ T cells from peripheral blood mononuclear cells, obtained in the third trimester of pregnancy. The source is a female donor with multiple sclerosis, enrolled in a pregnancy study.

J is TRBJ1-2 and V is TRBV6-1; 10 bases agree with TRBD1. In germline, CDR1 is MNHNS, CDR2 SASEGT. The junction had 15 bases not matched to a gene; V was cut back by 4 bases and J by 4 bases. This CDR3 comprises 18 residues. The CDR3 sequence: CASSGPKPGQGKGYGYTF. The CDR3 DNA reads TGTGCCAGCAGTGGACCTAAACCGGGACAGGGGAAGGGCTATGGCTACACCTTC.

V usage is TRBV15 and J usage is TRBJ1-4; TRBD1 matches 9 bases. From germline, CDR1 is LNHNV and CDR2 YYDKDF (reference sequence). The trim removed 3 bases at V and 8 bases at J, leaving 7 bases unmatched. The CDR3 is 15 amino acids. This chain's CDR3 is CATSSTRDREEKLFF. Here the CDR3 DNA reads TGTGCCACCAGCAGTACCCGGGACAGGGAAGAAAAACTGTTTTTT.

This chain joins TRBV30 and TRBJ2-7, with D unclear. Germline V gene sequence: CDR1 GTSNPN, CDR2 SVGIG (reference sequence). Trimming removed 3 bases at V and 3 bases at J, with 21 bases between. The CDR3 sequence is 16 residues long. The DNA of the CDR3 is TGTGCCTGGAGCCCGTCCAACCAGCGTGTCGGCTACGAGCAGTACTTC. Translating it yields CAWSPSNQRVGYEQYF. The full variable domain, in which reference TRBV30 and TRBJ2-7 provide the parts outside the CDR3, is SQTIHQWPATLVQPVGSPLSLECTVEGTSNPNLYWYRQAAGRGLQLLFYSVGIGQISSEVPQNLSASRPQDRQFILSSKKLLLSDSGFYLCAWSPSNQRVGYEQYFGPGTRLTVT.

This CDR3 reads CASSSGQGRNEQFF. Written as DNA, the CDR3 is TGTGCCAGCAGCTCGGGACAGGGTAGGAATGAGCAGTTCTTC. The genes are TRBV7-9 and TRBJ2-1; 9 bases match TRBD1. In germline, CDR1 is SEHNR, CDR2 FQNEAQ (reference sequence). CDR3 length: 14 residues. V dropped 4 bases and J dropped 7; count of bases not matched to a gene: 5.

The V and J genes are TRBV5-1 and TRBJ2-5; a weak D match, TRBD2 (7 bases). The germline V gene has CDR1 SGHRS and CDR2 YFSETQ. The CDR3 is 14 amino acids. The V gene lost 4 bases and the J gene lost 0 bases, with 10 bases spanning the gap. CDR3 protein: CASSGGGDQETQYF. The CDR3 DNA is TGCGCCAGCAGCGGAGGGGGGGACCAAGAGACCCAGTACTTC. Drawing the rest from reference TRBV5-1 and TRBJ2-5, the complete variable domain is KAGVTQTPRYLIKTRGQQVTLSCSPISGHRSVSWYQQTPGQGLQFLFEYFSETQRNKGNFPGRFSGRQFSNSRSEMNVSTLELGDSALYLCASSGGGDQETQYFGPGTRLLVL.